This TCR beta chain was sequenced during a study of blood T cell repertoires in COVID-19 (dated by TCRdb to 2019 to 2021). Some background on the complete study: Collaborator samples came from the United States, Italy and Spain and covered acute and convalescent phases of COVID-19. The material from the prospective study consisted of cDNA or gDNA derived from T cells, B-cell-depleted T cells, or PBMCs. The repertoires were made available in a free public database intended to serve as a resource for research on the immune response to SARS-CoV-2. Samples came from the ongoing ImmuneRACE study (first 160 participants) plus 1,254 subjects from 6 global collaborators. Where HLA class I and class II types were available, the types were taken from metadata supplied by the sample provider, not from assay-based typing. The dataset comprised deeply sampled blood TCRbeta repertoires from subjects exposed to, actively infected with, or recovered from COVID-19. A de-identified subject ID, COVID-19 status, age in years and sex were almost always included in the sample metadata. The investigation overall reported the following: The amount of clinical and demographic metadata varied by source and participant and was provided uncurated.

Enrolling through a virtual design, the prospective study's participants ranged in age from roughly 18 to 95 years and lived across around 25 United States geographic areas. In the prospective study, cohorts were assigned on the basis of participant-reported clinical history obtained from a screening survey and a study questionnaire. In the prospective study, whole blood, serum and a nasopharyngeal or oropharyngeal swab were collected from each participant by mobile phlebotomists. Over an approximately 2-month period, participants in the prospective study had the option of providing additional blood draws and questionnaires. Blood samples from the prospective study were shipped frozen or at room temperature prior to DNA extraction. Spanning cysteine to phenylalanine, the CDR3 consists of 16 amino acids. Only the CDR3 DNA is retained, 48 bases long and in frame from the first base. Trimming removed 0 bases from V and 3 bases from J, leaving 12 bases between the germline ends. Per the germline V gene (reference sequence), LGHDT is the CDR1 and YNNKEL is the CDR2.

TCRbeta CDR3 regions were amplified from genomic DNA using the immunoSEQ Assay, a bias-controlled multiplex PCR. The source study handled its data this way. Within the assay, amplification of reference gene primers was used to estimate how many nucleated cells each sample contained. Sequence reads were collapsed and filtered to measure the absolute abundance of every unique TCRbeta CDR3 rearrangement. Productive Simpson clonality was computed per sample as the square root of Simpson's diversity index over productive rearrangements. The clones in this table, taken by TCRdb from immuneACCESS, are in-frame only. Not every clone is retained; where verified, under half of the shortfall comes from an unresolved V gene, and the cause of the rest is unknown. That table supplies the V and J calls and clone size; D and trimming were determined from the DNA. A total of under 300,000 clones appear in this sample, approximately 90% of them only once. Together, the top ten hold about 6% of the sample.

Comments on this clone: What antigen it recognizes has not been identified. Nothing much larger sits one base from this clone, and base qualities are not available.

Here the chain combines TRBV3-1 (or the pseudogene TRBV3-2) and TRBJ2-1, and the D gene may be TRBD2, 5 bases matching. The clonotype originates from a woman aged 25 to 45 with acute COVID-19. Specimen: PBMCs or T cells enriched from blood (not recorded which). The nucleotide sequence is TGTGCCAGCAGCCAAGAGACGGGGAGCTTCTACAATGAGCAGTTCTTC. Its translation reads: CASSQETGSFYNEQFF.